Detailed here is one T cell receptor beta chain. What it binds is unknown. These data come from a study of T cell responses to AZD1222 COVID-19 vaccine. V lost 9 bases, J lost 4 bases, and 12 bases lay in between. The CDR3 covers 12 residues. Germline-derived CDR1 and CDR2 are MNHNY and SVGAGI (reference sequence). Libraries were prepared by immunoSEQ multiplex PCR; TCRdb keeps only in-frame clonotypes and omits some of them. The table shows 100,000 to 150,000 clones, with around 80% occurring only once. Study-level results: Only 6 or 7 people who got AZD1222 tested seropositive at baseline. Spike was spanned by vaccine-associated CD4 TCRs, which were dominant at 160-218 and 743-854.

This chain joins TRBV6-6 and TRBJ1-2; unclear D gene. Here the sequenced sample was peripheral blood, taken 28 days after the second AZD1222 dose. This TCR derives from an adult who received the AZD1222 COVID-19 vaccine. CDR3 in amino acids: CASTSSSYGYTF. As DNA, the CDR3 is TGTGCCAGTACCTCGTCGAGCTATGGCTACACCTTC.